This paragraph covers one T cell receptor beta chain sequence. The antigen remains undetermined. The repertoire was sequenced with immunoSEQ multiplex PCR; TCRdb's copy has only in-frame clones and lacks some. The repertoire holds tens of thousands of clones, just over 90% seen once, with roughly 23% in the top ten. These data belong to a study of chemoradiotherapy in HPV16-positive cancers. Study-level findings and limits: Candidate HPV-specific clones and E7-related TCR motifs grew in tumor during treatment.

The germline gives CDR1 LNHDA, CDR2 SQIVND (reference sequence). The trim removed 3 bases at V and 2 bases at J, leaving 3 bases unmatched. The CDR3 loop spans 15 amino acids. The chain joins TRBV19 to TRBJ1-5; 8 bases are shared with TRBD1. The starting material was blood, obtained from a patient who underwent chemoradiotherapy. The origin of this receptor is a human donor with HPV-associated anogenital cancer. The CDR3 bases are TGTGCCAGTAGTATCGACAGGGGACGCAATCAGCCCCAGCATTTT. This codes for CASSIDRGRNQPQHF. Filled out from reference TRBV19 and TRBJ1-5, the complete variable domain reads DGGITQSPKYLFRKEGQNVTLSCEQNLNHDAMYWYRQDPGQGLRLIYYSQIVNDFQKGDIAEGYSVSREKKESFPLTVTSAQKNPTAFYLCASSIDRGRNQPQHFGDGTRLSIL.